This T cell receptor (beta chain) was found in a study of blood T cell repertoires in COVID-19. Study in general: There were acute and convalescent COVID-19 samples, and they came from the United States, Italy and Spain.

Germline values: CDR1 KGHDR, CDR2 SFDVKD. V dropped 9 bases and J dropped 4; count of bases not matched to a gene: 7. The CDR3 has 13 amino acids. Original processing methods: Researchers report that nucleated cell counts were estimated from reference gene primer amplification. Profiled with immunoSEQ multiplex PCR; TCRdb holds only in-frame clones, not every one. The DNA gave D and trimming, while V, J and clone size come from that table. Of 65,000 or so clones listed, 76% are singletons. This clone was counted only a few times. Input material: peripheral blood. This TCR was sampled from a woman between 45 and 60 years old with active or convalescent COVID-19. The chain joins TRBV24-1 to TRBJ1-1; TRBD1 agrees at 7 bases. CDR3 region: CATHPQGGTEAFF. The CDR3 nucleotides are TGTGCCACCCACCCTCAGGGGGGCACTGAAGCTTTCTTT.